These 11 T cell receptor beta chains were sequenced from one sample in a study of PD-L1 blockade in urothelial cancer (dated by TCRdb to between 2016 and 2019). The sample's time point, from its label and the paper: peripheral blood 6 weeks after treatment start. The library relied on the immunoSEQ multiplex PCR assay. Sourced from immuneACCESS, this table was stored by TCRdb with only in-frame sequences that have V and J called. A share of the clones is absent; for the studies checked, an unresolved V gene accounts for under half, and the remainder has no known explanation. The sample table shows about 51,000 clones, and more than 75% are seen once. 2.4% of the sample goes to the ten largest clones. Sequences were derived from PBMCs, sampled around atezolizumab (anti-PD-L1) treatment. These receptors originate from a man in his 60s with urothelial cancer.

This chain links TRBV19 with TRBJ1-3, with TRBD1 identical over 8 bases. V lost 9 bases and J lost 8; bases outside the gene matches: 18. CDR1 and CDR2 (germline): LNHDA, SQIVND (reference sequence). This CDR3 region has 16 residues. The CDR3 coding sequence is TGTGCCAGCATGACGTCCCGGACAGGGAGCAAGCACACCATATATTTT. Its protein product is CASMTSRTGSKHTIYF.

The DNA of the CDR3 is TGTGCCAGCAGCACGCGGACAGGGAGCTACGAGCAGTACTTC. Its protein is CASSTRTGSYEQYF. The J gene is TRBJ2-7, the V gene TRBV7-9, with TRBD1 identical over 8 bases. The CDR3 loop spans 14 amino acids. Trimming removed 5 bases from V and 3 bases from J; junction bases left unmatched: 6. The germline gives CDR1 SEHNR, CDR2 FQNEAQ (reference sequence).

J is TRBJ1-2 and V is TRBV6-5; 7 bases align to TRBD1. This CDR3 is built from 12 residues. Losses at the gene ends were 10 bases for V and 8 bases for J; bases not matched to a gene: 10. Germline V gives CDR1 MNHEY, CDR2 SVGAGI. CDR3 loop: CAIYRQGDGYTF. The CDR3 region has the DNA TGTGCCATCTATAGGCAGGGGGACGGCTACACCTTC.

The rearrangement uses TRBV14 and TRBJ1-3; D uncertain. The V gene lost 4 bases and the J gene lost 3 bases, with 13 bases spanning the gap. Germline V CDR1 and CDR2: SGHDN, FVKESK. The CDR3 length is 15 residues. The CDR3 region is CASSPGGRIGNTIYF. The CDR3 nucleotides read TGTGCCAGCAGCCCCGGAGGGAGAATTGGAAACACCATATATTTT.

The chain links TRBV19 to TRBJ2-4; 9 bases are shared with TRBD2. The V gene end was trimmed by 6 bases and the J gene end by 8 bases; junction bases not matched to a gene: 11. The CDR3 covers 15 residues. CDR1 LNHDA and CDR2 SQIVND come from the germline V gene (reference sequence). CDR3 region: CASRDPGTSRHIQYF. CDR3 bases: TGTGCCAGTAGAGACCCCGGGACTAGCCGGCACATTCAGTACTTC.

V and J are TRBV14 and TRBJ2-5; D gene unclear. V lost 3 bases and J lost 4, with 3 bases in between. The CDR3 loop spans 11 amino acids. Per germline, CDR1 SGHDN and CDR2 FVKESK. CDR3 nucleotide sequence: TGTGCCAGCAGCCACCTAGAGACCCAGTACTTC. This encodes CASSHLETQYF.

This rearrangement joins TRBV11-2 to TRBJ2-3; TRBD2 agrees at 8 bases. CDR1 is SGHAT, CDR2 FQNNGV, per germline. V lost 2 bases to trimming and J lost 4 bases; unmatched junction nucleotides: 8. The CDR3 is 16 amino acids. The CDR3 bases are TGTGCCAGCAGCTTACCGGCGGGGGGTACTCCAGATACGCAGTATTTT. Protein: CASSLPAGGTPDTQYF.

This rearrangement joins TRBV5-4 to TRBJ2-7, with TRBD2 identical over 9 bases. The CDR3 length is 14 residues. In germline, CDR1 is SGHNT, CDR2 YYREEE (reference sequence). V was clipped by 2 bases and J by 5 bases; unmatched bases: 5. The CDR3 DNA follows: TGTGCCAGCAGCTTTAGCGGGAGTGGCGACGAGCAGTACTTC. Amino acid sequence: CASSFSGSGDEQYF.

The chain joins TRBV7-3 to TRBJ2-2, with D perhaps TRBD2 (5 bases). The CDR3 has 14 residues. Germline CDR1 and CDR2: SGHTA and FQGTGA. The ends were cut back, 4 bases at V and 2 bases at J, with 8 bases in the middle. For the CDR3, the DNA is TGTGCCAGCAGCTCCGGGGTTAACACCGGGGAGCTGTTTTTT. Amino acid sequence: CASSSGVNTGELFF.

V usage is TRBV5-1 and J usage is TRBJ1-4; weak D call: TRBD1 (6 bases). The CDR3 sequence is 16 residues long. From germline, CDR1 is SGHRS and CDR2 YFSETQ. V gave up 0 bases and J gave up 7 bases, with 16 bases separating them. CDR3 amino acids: CASSLAGGYPTEKLFF. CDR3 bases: TGCGCCAGCAGCTTGGCTGGGGGCTACCCCACTGAAAAACTGTTTTTT.

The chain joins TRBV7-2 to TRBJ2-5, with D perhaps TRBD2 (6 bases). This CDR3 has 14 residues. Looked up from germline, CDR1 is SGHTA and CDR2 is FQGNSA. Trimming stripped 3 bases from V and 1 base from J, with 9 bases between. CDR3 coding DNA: TGTGCCAGCAGCTTTGGAGGGGTCCAAGAGACCCAGTACTTC. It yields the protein CASSFGGVQETQYF. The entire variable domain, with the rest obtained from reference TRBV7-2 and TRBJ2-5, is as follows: GAGVSQSPSNKVTEKGKDVELRCDPISGHTALYWYRQSLGQGLEFLIYFQGNSAPDKSGLPSDRFSAERTGGSVSTLTIQRTQQEDSAVYLCASSFGGVQETQYFGPGTRLLVL.